The 32 T cell receptor beta chains listed next were all sequenced from one sample in a study of blood T cell repertoires in COVID-19. Assay: immunoSEQ multiplex PCR; the TCRdb copy retains only in-frame clones and omits some. The data contain about 160,000 clones, about nine tenths of them seen just once; the ten biggest clones take up less than 4.5%. The sequenced material came from peripheral blood. Receptors were obtained from a woman aged 55-70 years with active or convalescent COVID-19.

CDR3 amino acids: CATSRQNYLSYGYTF. CDR3 nucleotide sequence: TGTGCCACCAGCAGGCAAAATTACTTGAGCTATGGCTACACCTTC. The V gene is TRBV15, the J gene TRBJ1-2; D is unresolved. Trimming left V 3 bases short and J 4 bases short, with 15 bases between. This CDR3 has 15 amino acids. Germline V CDR1 and CDR2: LNHNV, YYDKDF (reference sequence).

This clone was counted once. The chain uses TRBV7-9 and TRBJ2-2; perhaps TRBD1 as D (6 bases). V shed 1 base and J shed 4 bases, with 13 bases lying between them. CDR3 length: 16 amino acids. CDR1 is SEHNR and CDR2 is FQNEAQ in the germline V gene (reference sequence). CDR3: CASSLVPDSGTGELFF. CDR3 coding DNA: TGTGCCAGCAGCTTAGTCCCGGACAGTGGCACCGGGGAGCTGTTTTTT.

The chain links TRBV28 to TRBJ2-5, with D possibly being TRBD2 (6 bases). From germline, CDR1 is MDHEN and CDR2 SYDVKM. V was clipped by 4 bases and J by 0 bases, with 18 bases between them. This CDR3 region has 17 residues. CDR3 coding DNA: TGTGCCAGCAGTTCACCGGCGGCAGGGAGGTACCAAGAGACCCAGTACTTC. Amino acids: CASSSPAAGRYQETQYF.

V usage is TRBV4-3 and J usage is TRBJ1-2, with D perhaps TRBD1 (6 bases). The V end was cut by 0 bases, the J end by 6 bases, with 20 bases between. CDR1 is LGHNA and CDR2 is YSLEER in the germline V gene. There are 17 residues in the CDR3. In nucleotides, the CDR3 is TGCGCCAGCAGCCAAGAGGGGCGGGGGGGCGCAGATAATGGCTACACCTTC. Protein: CASSQEGRGGADNGYTF.

The chain carries TRBV6-5 and TRBJ1-3; D might be TRBD1 (5 bases). The V end lost 6 bases, the J end lost 0 bases, and 12 bases lay between the germline ends. CDR3 length equals 15 residues. Germline values: CDR1 MNHEY, CDR2 SVGAGI. The CDR3 nucleotides read TGTGCCAGCAGGAGCGGGACTGTCTCTGGAAACACCATATATTTT. It yields the protein CASRSGTVSGNTIYF.

In the case of this clone: One end of the junction is discordant with germline, which a read error may explain. The J gene is TRBJ2-1, the V gene TRBV7-7; TRBD1 matches at 8 bases. Germline CDR1 and CDR2: SSHAT and FNYEAQ (reference sequence). The CDR3 loop spans 14 amino acids. The CDR3 nucleotides are TGTGCTAGCAGCCTGACCGGGACAGGTAGTGAGCAGTTCTTC. Amino acid sequence: CASSLTGTGSEQFF.

This sequence joins TRBV6-6 and TRBJ1-6, with a possible D match to TRBD1 (6 bases). Trimming removed 6 bases from V and 6 bases from J, with 12 bases in between. CDR1 and CDR2 from the germline V gene are MNHNY and SVGAGI (reference sequence). The CDR3 spans 14 residues. In DNA, the CDR3 is TGTGCCAGCAGCCCAAGGGGGACTAATTCACCCCTCCACTTT. Translating gives CASSPRGTNSPLHF.

This clone was observed a single time. V usage is TRBV4-1 and J usage is TRBJ2-5; perhaps TRBD1 as D (6 bases). Trimming removed 0 bases at V and 7 bases at J, with 21 bases between. In germline, CDR1 is MGHRA, CDR2 YSYEKL. This CDR3 is built from 17 residues. The CDR3 protein is CASSQDLMPFQGGTQYF. The CDR3 bases are TGCGCCAGCAGCCAAGATCTTATGCCGTTCCAAGGGGGGACCCAGTACTTC.

This rearrangement joins TRBV5-4 to TRBJ2-1; possible D gene TRBD1, 6 bases. Deletions cut 4 bases from V and 0 bases from J, with 11 bases between. Germline loops: CDR1 SGHNT, CDR2 YYREEE (reference sequence). The CDR3 has 15 amino acids. CDR3 bases: TGTGCCAGCAGCCCGGGGACAAACTCCTACAATGAGCAGTTCTTC. As protein: CASSPGTNSYNEQFF.

This sequence joins TRBV11-2 and TRBJ2-3; 7 bases match TRBD1. Germline loops: CDR1 SGHAT, CDR2 FQNNGV. J was trimmed by 2 bases and V by 4 bases; bases with no gene match: 3. The CDR3 runs 14 residues. The CDR3 spells CASSWDRLTDTQYF. Written as DNA, the CDR3 is TGTGCCAGCAGCTGGGACAGACTCACAGATACGCAGTATTTT.

The chain recombines TRBV4-3 with TRBJ1-4; TRBD1 aligns across 9 bases. This CDR3 spans 16 amino acids. CDR1 is LGHNA and CDR2 is YSLEER in the germline V gene. Losses at the gene ends were 1 base for V and 4 bases for J; bases not matched to a gene: 4. The CDR3 nucleotides are TGCGCCAGCAGCCAAGGGGCGGGACAGGGTAATGAAAAACTGTTTTTT. It encodes CASSQGAGQGNEKLFF.

Here the CDR3 DNA reads TGTGCCAGCTCAAGCGGACGTAGCTCTGGGGCCAACGTCCTGACTTTC. Translating it yields CASSSGRSSGANVLTF. This sequence joins TRBV18 and TRBJ2-6; a possible D gene is TRBD2 (5 bases). Trimming took off 5 bases at V and 0 bases at J, with 11 bases between the two ends. This CDR3 has 16 residues. Germline CDR1 is KGHSH and CDR2 is LQKENI.

The genes are TRBV6-5 and TRBJ1-6, with TRBD1 identical over 10 bases. Germline V gene data show CDR1 as MNHEY and CDR2 as SVGAGI. The length of the CDR3 is 14 residues. V lost 5 bases, J lost 8 bases, and 3 bases stayed unmatched. The CDR3 is CASSLDRGHSPLHF. For the CDR3, the DNA is TGTGCCAGCAGTCTCGACAGGGGGCATTCACCCCTCCACTTT.

The chain employs TRBV10-1 and TRBJ2-1, with D unclear. Germline CDR1 reads WNHNN; CDR2 reads SYGVQD (reference sequence). CDR3 length: 14 amino acids. Deletions cut 4 bases from V and 2 bases from J, with 9 bases between. CDR3: CASSVDKPYNEQFF. CDR3 bases: TGCGCCAGCAGTGTCGACAAGCCCTACAATGAGCAGTTCTTC.

V usage is TRBV12-3 or TRBV12-4 and J usage is TRBJ1-1; TRBD1 matches at 7 bases. The V and J ends lost 6 bases and 5 bases, in that order; junction bases with no gene match: 6. The CDR3 spans 13 residues. Here the CDR3 reads CASRLDRATEAFF. DNA of the CDR3: TGTGCCAGCAGACTTGACAGGGCAACTGAAGCTTTCTTT.

This chain uses TRBV4-3 with TRBJ2-1; 8 bases agree with TRBD2. This CDR3 spans 13 amino acids. With V trimmed by 3 bases and J by 12 bases, 7 bases remained unmatched. Germline assignment: CDR1 LGHNA and CDR2 YSLEER. The CDR3 region is CASSQAQAGAQFF. CDR3 coding DNA: TGCGCCAGCAGCCAGGCTCAAGCGGGGGCGCAGTTCTTC.

The chain uses TRBV18 and TRBJ1-6, with 8 bases identical to TRBD1. Germline lookup yields CDR1 KGHSH and CDR2 LQKENI. With 3 bases clipped from V and 10 bases from J, the junction kept 8 bases outside the gene matches. The CDR3 length is 15 residues. The CDR3 DNA reads as TGTGCCAGCTCACCCAGACAGGGGATGGACTCACCCCTCCACTTT. Its translation is CASSPRQGMDSPLHF.

This CDR3 is CASSTGQVTNTEAFF. Here the CDR3 DNA reads TGCGCCAGCAGCACGGGACAGGTGACGAACACTGAAGCTTTCTTT. The J gene is TRBJ1-1, the V gene TRBV5-1, with 8 bases matching TRBD1. The CDR3 sequence is 15 residues long. The V and J ends lost 4 bases and 1 base, in that order; junction bases with no gene match: 6. Germline assignment: CDR1 SGHRS and CDR2 YFSETQ.

The V gene is TRBV6-7, the J gene TRBJ2-7; possibly TRBD2 for D (6 bases). TRBV6-7 belongs to the ORF category, with a function that is uncertain. This CDR3 region has 14 residues. V gave up 0 bases and J gave up 1 base, with 7 bases separating them. CDR3 bases: TGTGCCAGCAGTTACTCTGGGGGGTCCTACGAGCAGTACTTC. Translation: CASSYSGGSYEQYF.

The chain employs TRBV5-1 and TRBJ1-1; 11 bases match TRBD1. The CDR3 is 17 amino acids. Trimming took 1 base from V and 0 from J; bases not matched to a gene: 5. Germline CDR1 is SGHRS and CDR2 is YFSETQ. CDR3 sequence: CASSLQDRGLLNTEAFF. CDR3 DNA sequence: TGCGCCAGCAGCTTGCAGGACAGGGGGCTCTTGAACACTGAAGCTTTCTTT.

The rearrangement uses TRBV27 and TRBJ2-3, with D possibly matching TRBD2 (6 bases). Looked up from germline, CDR1 is MNHEY and CDR2 is SMNVEV (reference sequence). The V gene lost 5 bases and the J gene lost 5 bases, with 20 bases spanning the gap. This CDR3 comprises 16 residues. CDR3: CASSPRPSAEGDTQYF. CDR3 nucleotide sequence: TGTGCCAGCAGTCCACGGCCTAGCGCGGAGGGAGATACGCAGTATTTT.

This sequence joins TRBV15 and TRBJ1-3; D is uncertain. CDR3 length: 15 amino acids. Per the germline V gene, CDR1 is LNHNV and CDR2 is YYDKDF (reference sequence). V was shortened by 0 bases and J by 0 bases, with 6 bases between the two germline ends. For the CDR3, the DNA is TGTGCCACCAGCAGAGATTTCGGCTCTGGAAACACCATATATTTT. Translated, it gives CATSRDFGSGNTIYF.

The V call is TRBV3-1 (or the pseudogene TRBV3-2), the J call TRBJ2-1; possibly TRBD2 for D (6 bases). Germline CDR1 reads LGHDT; CDR2 reads YNNKEL (reference sequence). V dropped 0 bases and J dropped 9 bases, with 18 bases sitting between them. The length of the CDR3 is 16 residues. For the CDR3, the DNA is TGTGCCAGCAGCCAAGAAATCGCGGGGCCCCGGGGTGAGCAGTTCTTC. Translation: CASSQEIAGPRGEQFF.

This clone turned up a few times. The J gene is TRBJ1-3, the V gene TRBV4-1, with D tentatively TRBD1 (6 bases). CDR3 length: 16 amino acids. The V end was cut by 0 bases, the J end by 2 bases, with 11 bases between. The germline V gene encodes CDR1 MGHRA and CDR2 YSYEKL. CDR3 protein: CASSQERGATGNTIYF. CDR3 in DNA: TGCGCCAGCAGCCAAGAGCGGGGGGCGACTGGAAACACCATATATTTT.

This clone was detected only once. The gene calls are TRBV27 and TRBJ1-2; TRBD1 matches at 9 bases. This CDR3 is 14 amino acids long. The ends lost 4 bases at V and 8 bases at J; junction bases unmatched: 8. Germline-derived CDR1 and CDR2 are MNHEY and SMNVEV (reference sequence). CDR3 DNA: TGTGCCAGCAGTTCTCCGGGGACAGGGTACGGCTACACCTTC. Translated: CASSSPGTGYGYTF.

The chain has TRBV7-2 and TRBJ2-7; D gene ambiguous. The CDR3 has 13 residues. Trimming pared 5 bases from V and 0 bases from J, leaving 8 bases between. The germline V gene has CDR1 SGHTA and CDR2 FQGNSA. CDR3 protein: CASSTTNSYEQYF. DNA for the CDR3: TGTGCCAGCAGCACAACTAACTCCTACGAGCAGTACTTC.

This chain links TRBV10-3 with TRBJ1-1, with D hard to call. V lost 4 bases to trimming and J lost 1 base, with 7 bases between them. Germline CDR1 ENHRY, CDR2 SYGVKD. The CDR3 sequence is 13 residues long. CDR3 DNA: TGTGCCATCAGTGTACAGTCGAACACTGAAGCTTTCTTT. Protein: CAISVQSNTEAFF.

This chain uses TRBV27 with TRBJ2-7; 9 bases are a match to TRBD2. The CDR3 is 16 amino acids. Germline V CDR1 and CDR2: MNHEY, SMNVEV (reference sequence). V shed 5 bases and J 3 bases; nucleotides not matched to a gene: 11. The CDR3 reads CASSPGSSGVHYEQYF. For the CDR3, the DNA is TGTGCCAGCAGTCCCGGTTCTAGCGGGGTGCACTACGAGCAGTACTTC.

The rearrangement links TRBV18 to TRBJ1-3; no firm D call. This CDR3 region has 12 residues. Germline CDR1 reads KGHSH; CDR2 reads LQKENI. V lost 2 bases and J 7 bases, leaving 6 bases between the germline ends. Here the CDR3 DNA reads TGTGCCAGCTCACCAGGCGGCAACACCATATATTTT. This codes for CASSPGGNTIYF.

The V gene is TRBV7-9, the J gene TRBJ1-2; perhaps TRBD1 as D (6 bases). The CDR3 has 14 amino acids. Germline CDR1 SEHNR, CDR2 FQNEAQ (reference sequence). With 5 bases removed from V and 6 bases from J, the gap between germline ends came to 16 bases. This chain's CDR3 is CASSPPTQGNGYTF. Written as DNA, the CDR3 is TGTGCCAGCAGCCCCCCCACACAGGGTAATGGCTACACCTTC.

The chain is built from TRBV3-1 (or the pseudogene TRBV3-2) and TRBJ2-1; 11 bases match TRBD2. This CDR3 spans 14 amino acids. Germline lookup yields CDR1 LGHDT and CDR2 YNNKEL (reference sequence). The J segment lost 7 bases and the V segment lost 3 bases, leaving 2 bases of the junction unmatched. In nucleotides, the CDR3 is TGTGCCAGCAGCCATACTAGCGGGGGTAATGAGCAGTTCTTC. It translates to CASSHTSGGNEQFF.

The J gene is TRBJ1-2, the V gene TRBV19; a possible D gene is TRBD1 (6 bases). This CDR3 is 12 amino acids long. Trimming took off 10 bases at V and 3 bases at J, with 12 bases between the two ends. CDR1 and CDR2 (germline): LNHDA, SQIVND (reference sequence). The CDR3 spells CATTGPHYGYTF. In nucleotides, the CDR3 is TGTGCCACAACAGGGCCCCACTATGGCTACACCTTC.